This passage covers 27 T cell receptor beta chains from one sample sequenced in a study of CD8+ T cells in alopecia areata. Extracted RNA was reverse transcribed, and the resulting cDNA served as sequencing template. Some clones are missing from TCRdb's copy, which holds only in-frame ones; the method was immunoSEQ multiplex PCR. The repertoire holds about 150,000 clones, with 55% as singletons. The sequenced sample was CD4+ T cells sorted from blood. The receptors shown here come from a human donor in good health.

This chain links TRBV27 with TRBJ1-1; the D is unclear. CDR1 is MNHEY, CDR2 SMNVEV, per germline (reference sequence). Trimming took off 4 bases at V and 5 bases at J, with 11 bases between the two ends. The CDR3 contains 13 residues. CDR3 sequence (DNA): TGTGCCAGCAGTTGGAGCGGAAAAACTGAAGCTTTCTTT. Translation: CASSWSGKTEAFF.

This clone appeared once. The rearrangement uses TRBV4-1 and TRBJ2-7; D not certain. Germline assignment: CDR1 MGHRA and CDR2 YSYEKL. V was clipped by 1 base and J by 2 bases, with 9 bases between them. The CDR3 consists of 14 residues. The DNA of the CDR3 is TGCGCCAGCAGCCAAGCGGCGGTGACCTACGAGCAGTACTTC. It is translated as CASSQAAVTYEQYF.

This clone came up a few times. The genes are TRBV29-1 and TRBJ2-7; TRBD2 agrees at 7 bases. CDR1 SQVTM and CDR2 ANQGSEA come from the germline V gene. V was pared by 6 bases and J by 7 bases, with 18 bases of the junction left unmatched. This CDR3 region has 15 residues. CDR3 sequence: CSVSPVAGVVGEQYF. CDR3 bases: TGCAGCGTGTCACCGGTCGCGGGAGTGGTCGGGGAGCAGTACTTC.

This clone was seen a few times. The chain carries TRBV6-6 and TRBJ1-1; D may be TRBD1 (6 bases). Trimming cost V 5 bases and J 3 bases, with 10 bases left between them. CDR3 length: 13 residues. Germline-derived CDR1 and CDR2 are MNHNY and SVGAGI (reference sequence). The CDR3, as DNA: TGTGCCAGCAGTCAGGGGTGGGACACTGAAGCTTTCTTT. This gives the protein CASSQGWDTEAFF.

This chain links TRBV6-1 with TRBJ1-5, with TRBD1 identical over 12 bases. The germline V gene has CDR1 MNHNS and CDR2 SASEGT. The CDR3 is made up of 15 amino acids. The V and J ends lost 4 bases and 9 bases, in that order; junction bases with no gene match: 7. DNA of the CDR3: TGTGCCAGCAGTGTGGGACAGGGGGCCCCATTGCCCCAGCATTTT. The encoded protein is CASSVGQGAPLPQHF.

V and J are TRBV27 and TRBJ1-5; 7 bases are a match to TRBD1. The CDR3 has 15 amino acids. From germline, CDR1 is MNHEY and CDR2 SMNVEV (reference sequence). V shed 6 bases and J 6 bases; nucleotides not matched to a gene: 11. This CDR3 is CASSPTGKGGQPQHF. CDR3 in DNA: TGTGCCAGCAGCCCGACAGGGAAGGGGGGTCAGCCCCAGCATTTT.

This clone has only a few counts. The junction departs from germline at one end; a sequencing error may be responsible. CDR3 loop: CACSVGGSVSSEQYF. CDR3 coding DNA: TGTGCCTGCAGCGTAGGGGGGTCAGTTTCCTCCGAGCAGTACTTC. V usage is TRBV9 and J usage is TRBJ2-7; D possibly uses TRBD1 or TRBD2 (6 bases each). The CDR3 contains 15 residues. The germline gives CDR1 SGDLS, CDR2 YYNGEE.

The CDR3 spells CASTSGASSTDTQYF. CDR3 sequence (DNA): TGTGCCAGCACCTCGGGGGCGAGTAGCACAGATACGCAGTATTTT. The V and J genes are TRBV9 and TRBJ2-3; D possibly matches TRBD1 or TRBD2 (6 bases each). Germline V lookup: CDR1 SGDLS, CDR2 YYNGEE. This CDR3 spans 15 amino acids. V lost 6 bases and J lost 0, with 14 bases in between.

This clone has just a few counts. The gene calls are TRBV7-8 and TRBJ2-3, with TRBD1 matching over 8 bases. The germline CDR1 and CDR2 sequences are SGHVS and FQNEAQ. The CDR3 is 16 residues long. The junction had 8 bases not matched to a gene; V was cut back by 4 bases and J by 2 bases. CDR3 in DNA: TGTGCCAGCAGCTCCCGGGACAGGAAGATCACAGATACGCAGTATTTT. Amino acid sequence: CASSSRDRKITDTQYF.

The chain employs TRBV23-1 and TRBJ2-1, with D tentatively TRBD2 (6 bases). Being an ORF, TRBV23-1 has a function that is uncertain. The V end lost 3 bases, the J end lost 9 bases, and 12 bases lay between the germline ends. This CDR3 region has 13 residues. CDR3 amino acids: CASSHYPGGEQFF. CDR3 nucleotides: TGCGCCAGCAGTCATTACCCCGGGGGTGAGCAGTTCTTC.

This clone was found once. The V gene is TRBV18, the J gene TRBJ2-5, with D unclear. Trimming removed 3 bases from V and 5 bases from J, with 10 bases in between. CDR3 length: 13 residues. In germline, CDR1 is KGHSH, CDR2 LQKENI. CDR3 nucleotide sequence: TGTGCCAGCTCACCCCTCGGAGATGAGACCCAGTACTTC. It yields the protein CASSPLGDETQYF.

This clone was counted once. The gene calls are TRBV6-5 and TRBJ1-1, with TRBD1 matching over 9 bases. The V segment lost 5 bases and the J segment 9 bases; nucleotides outside the gene matches: 13. Germline V lookup: CDR1 MNHEY, CDR2 SVGAGI. The CDR3 has 15 amino acids. The CDR3 reads CASSKIQGAISQAFF. The CDR3 bases are TGTGCCAGCAGTAAGATACAGGGGGCCATCTCACAAGCTTTCTTT.

This sequence joins TRBV7-2 and TRBJ1-4; 9 bases match TRBD1. In germline, CDR1 is SGHTA, CDR2 FQGNSA. The length of the CDR3 is 18 residues. The V gene end was trimmed by 2 bases and the J gene end by 2 bases; junction bases not matched to a gene: 9. The CDR3 region is CASSLHTGGAMTNEKLFF. DNA for the CDR3: TGTGCCAGCAGCTTACACACAGGGGGCGCGATGACTAATGAAAAACTGTTTTTT.

The sample holds a few counts of this clone. The rearrangement uses TRBV11-2 and TRBJ2-3; TRBD1 aligns across 12 bases. The CDR3 contains 15 residues. V lost 6 bases to trimming and J lost 7 bases; unmatched junction nucleotides: 8. Germline values: CDR1 SGHAT, CDR2 FQNNGV. Here the CDR3 DNA reads TGTGCCAGCAGGAAGGGACAGGGGGCCGGGAATACGCAGTATTTT. It yields the protein CASRKGQGAGNTQYF. The whole variable domain, filled in from reference TRBV11-2 and TRBJ2-3, reads EAGVAQSPRYKIIEKRQSVAFWCNPISGHATLYWYQQILGQGPKLLIQFQNNGVVDDSQLPKDRFSAERLKGVDSTLKIQPAKLEDSAVYLCASRKGQGAGNTQYFGPGTRLTVL.

This chain uses TRBV6-5 with TRBJ1-2, with 8 bases fitting TRBD1. The CDR3 has 12 residues. Germline CDR1 reads MNHEY; CDR2 reads SVGAGI. V gave up 9 bases and J gave up 3 bases; unmatched junction bases: 3. CDR3 coding DNA: TGTGCCAGTAAGACAGGGGACTATGGCTACACCTTC. Protein sequence: CASKTGDYGYTF.

This clone was detected only a few times. The chain joins TRBV2 to TRBJ2-2, with a tentative D call TRBD1 (5 bases). V was clipped by 4 bases and J by 2 bases, with 8 bases between them. Germline values: CDR1 SNHLY, CDR2 FYNNEI. The CDR3 covers 14 residues. For the CDR3, the DNA is TGTGCCAGCAGTGTCGACAGCAACACCGGGGAGCTGTTTTTT. Amino acid sequence: CASSVDSNTGELFF.

This clone has more than one count but fewer than ten. This chain uses TRBV5-4 with TRBJ2-7, with a possible D match to TRBD1 (5 bases). The ends were cut back, 2 bases at V and 3 bases at J, with 6 bases in the middle. The CDR3 extends over 12 amino acids. Per germline, CDR1 SGHNT and CDR2 YYREEE (reference sequence). The CDR3 reads CASSFQGYEQYF. CDR3 bases: TGTGCCAGCAGCTTCCAGGGCTACGAGCAGTACTTC.

This clone turned up a few times. V and J are TRBV7-2 and TRBJ1-5; D not certain. V was cut by 5 bases and J by 5 bases, with 7 bases left in between. The length of the CDR3 is 12 residues. Per germline, CDR1 SGHTA and CDR2 FQGNSA. The CDR3 is CASSPTDQPQHF. The CDR3 DNA follows: TGTGCCAGCAGCCCAACAGATCAGCCCCAGCATTTT.

The chain couples TRBV19 to TRBJ2-7, with D unresolved. The CDR3 loop spans 18 amino acids. V lost 1 base, J lost 3 bases, and 22 bases lay in between. From germline, CDR1 is LNHDA and CDR2 SQIVND (reference sequence). For the CDR3, the DNA is TGTGCCAGTAGTATAGGAGATGGGGTGGGATCTTCGGTCTACGAGCAGTACTTC. Its translation: CASSIGDGVGSSVYEQYF.

DNA of the CDR3: TGTGCCAGCAGCCGCCTCCGGGACGGATTTGGCTACACCTTC. It translates to CASSRLRDGFGYTF. V gene TRBV27 combines with J gene TRBJ1-2, with TRBD1 as a possible D gene (5 bases). The CDR3 sequence is 14 residues long. Between the trimmed V and J ends, which lost 6 bases and 7 bases, there was a span of 18 bases. The V gene's germline CDR1 is MNHEY and CDR2 SMNVEV (reference sequence).

This chain links TRBV18 with TRBJ2-7; no firm D call. Trimming left V 1 base short and J 7 bases short, with 8 bases between. The CDR3 loop spans 12 amino acids. From germline, CDR1 is KGHSH and CDR2 LQKENI. The CDR3 region has the DNA TGTGCCAGCTCACCACAGTACCGGGAGCAGTACTTC. Its protein is CASSPQYREQYF.

CDR3: CATSRDSGTLNTIYF. The CDR3 DNA follows: TGTGCCACCAGCAGAGATTCAGGGACCCTAAACACCATATATTTT. The chain combines TRBV15 with TRBJ1-3; TRBD1 might be the D (5 bases). The CDR3 has 15 residues. The germline V gene has CDR1 LNHNV and CDR2 YYDKDF (reference sequence). Trimming cost V 0 bases and J 6 bases, with 12 bases left between them.

The chain recombines TRBV30 with TRBJ1-1, with D perhaps matching TRBD1 (6 bases). The CDR3 is made up of 15 amino acids. CDR1 and CDR2 (germline): GTSNPN, SVGIG (reference sequence). Deletions cut 2 bases from V and 1 base from J, with 14 bases between. The CDR3 spells CAWSPGGRGNTEAFF. The CDR3 region has the DNA TGTGCCTGGAGTCCCGGGGGCAGGGGGAACACTGAAGCTTTCTTT.

The chain uses TRBV29-1 and TRBJ2-7; 7 bases are shared with TRBD1. Trimming cost V 7 bases and J 2 bases; bases outside gene matches: 8. In germline, CDR1 is SQVTM, CDR2 ANQGSEA. This CDR3 has 13 amino acids. This CDR3 is CSAARDRAYEQYF. CDR3 sequence (DNA): TGCAGCGCGGCCCGGGACAGAGCCTACGAGCAGTACTTC.

The chain carries TRBV30 and TRBJ1-1; no reliable D call. Trimming pared 4 bases from V and 5 bases from J, leaving 8 bases between. This CDR3 contains 11 residues. CDR1 is GTSNPN, CDR2 SVGIG, per germline (reference sequence). Here the CDR3 DNA reads TGTGCCTGGATGCCAGAGACTGAAGCTTTCTTT. The encoded protein is CAWMPETEAFF.

This chain connects TRBV11-2 to TRBJ2-1, with TRBD1 matching 7 bases. This CDR3 has 15 residues. CDR1 and CDR2 (germline): SGHAT, FQNNGV. J lost 5 bases, V lost 5 bases, and 9 bases had no gene match. CDR3 in DNA: TGTGCCAGCAGCATCGGGACAGTGGGTAACAATGAGCAGTTCTTC. Its translation: CASSIGTVGNNEQFF.

The chain has TRBV29-1 and TRBJ2-7; 9 bases align to TRBD1. After removal of 0 bases from V and 4 bases from J, the junction contained 4 bases not matched to a gene. The CDR3 is 14 amino acids. Looked up from germline, CDR1 is SQVTM and CDR2 is ANQGSEA. CDR3: CSVEETGGGYEQYF. The CDR3 nucleotides read TGCAGCGTTGAAGAGACAGGGGGGGGTTACGAGCAGTACTTC.